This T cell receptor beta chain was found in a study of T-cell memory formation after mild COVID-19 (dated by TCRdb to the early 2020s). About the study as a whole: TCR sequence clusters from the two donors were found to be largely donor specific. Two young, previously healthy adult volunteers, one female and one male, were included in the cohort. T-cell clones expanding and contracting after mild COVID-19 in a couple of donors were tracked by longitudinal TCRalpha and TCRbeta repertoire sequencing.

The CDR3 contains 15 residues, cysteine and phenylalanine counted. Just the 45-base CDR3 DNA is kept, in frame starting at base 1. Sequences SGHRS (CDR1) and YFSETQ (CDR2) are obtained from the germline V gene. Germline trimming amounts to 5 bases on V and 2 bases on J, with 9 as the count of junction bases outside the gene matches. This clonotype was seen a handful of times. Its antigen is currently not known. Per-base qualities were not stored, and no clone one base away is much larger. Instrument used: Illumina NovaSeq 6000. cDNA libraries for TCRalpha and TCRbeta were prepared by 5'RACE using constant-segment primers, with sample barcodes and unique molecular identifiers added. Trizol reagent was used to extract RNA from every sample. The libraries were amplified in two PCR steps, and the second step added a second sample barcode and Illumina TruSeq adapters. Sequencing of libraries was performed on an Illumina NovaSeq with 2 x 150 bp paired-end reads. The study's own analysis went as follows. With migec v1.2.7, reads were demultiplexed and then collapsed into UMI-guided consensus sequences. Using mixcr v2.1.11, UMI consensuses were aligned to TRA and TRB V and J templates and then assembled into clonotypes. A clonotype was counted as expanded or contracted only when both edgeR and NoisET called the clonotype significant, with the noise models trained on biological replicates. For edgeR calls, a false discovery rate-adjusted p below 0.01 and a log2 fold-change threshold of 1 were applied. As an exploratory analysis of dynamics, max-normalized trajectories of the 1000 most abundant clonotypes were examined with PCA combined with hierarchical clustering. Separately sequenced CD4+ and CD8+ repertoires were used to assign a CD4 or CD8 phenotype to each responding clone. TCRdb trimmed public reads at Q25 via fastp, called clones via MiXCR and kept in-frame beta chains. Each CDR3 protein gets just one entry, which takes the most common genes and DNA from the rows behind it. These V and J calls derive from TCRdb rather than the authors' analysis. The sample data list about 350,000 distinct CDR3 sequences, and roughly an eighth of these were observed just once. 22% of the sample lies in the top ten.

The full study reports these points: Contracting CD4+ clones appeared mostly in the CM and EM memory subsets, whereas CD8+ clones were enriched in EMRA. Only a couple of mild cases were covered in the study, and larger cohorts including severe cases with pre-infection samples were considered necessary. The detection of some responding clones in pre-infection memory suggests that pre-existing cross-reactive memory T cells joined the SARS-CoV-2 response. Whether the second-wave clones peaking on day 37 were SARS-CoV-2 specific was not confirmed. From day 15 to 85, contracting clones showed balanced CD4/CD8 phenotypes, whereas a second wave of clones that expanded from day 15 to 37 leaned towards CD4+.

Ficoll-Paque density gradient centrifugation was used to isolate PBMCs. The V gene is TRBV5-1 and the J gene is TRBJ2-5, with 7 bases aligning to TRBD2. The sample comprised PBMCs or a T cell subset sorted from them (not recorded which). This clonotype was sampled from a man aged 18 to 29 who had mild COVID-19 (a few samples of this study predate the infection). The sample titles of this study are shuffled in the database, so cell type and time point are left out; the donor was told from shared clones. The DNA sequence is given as TGCGCCAGCAGGCCGCGGGGGTACAATCAAGAGACCCAGTACTTC. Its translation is CASRPRGYNQETQYF.